The clone carrying this T cell receptor beta chain was picked up a small number of times. Its cognate antigen is unknown. 60 Vbeta and 13 Jbeta primers were used in PCR. Some clones are missing from TCRdb's copy, which holds only in-frame ones; the method was immunoSEQ multiplex PCR. The sample lists about 120,000 clones, 55% to 65% occurring once. Germline V lookup: CDR1 MRHNA, CDR2 SNTAGT. With V trimmed by 5 bases and J by 4 bases, 2 bases remained unmatched. CDR3 length equals 15 residues. The sample belongs to a study of cytomegalovirus exposure and HLA in healthy donors. At the level of the study: The study's early data release held roughly 91 million unique TCRs from HLA-typed donors.

Findings and caveats of the study: Information on immune exposure was restricted to one variable (CMV serostatus). A missense DCLRE1C variant was associated with V- and J-gene trimming of TCR beta chains in a later analysis, and an independent cohort replicated the association.

The sample taken for sequencing was PBMCs. This chain connects TRBV6-4 to TRBJ2-2; TRBD2 aligns across 12 bases. This TCR derives from a woman between 40 and 50 years old in good health and CMV-seropositive. Written as DNA, the CDR3 is TGTGCCAGCAGTCCGACTAGCGGGAGCACCGGGGAGCTGTTTTTT. Translated, it gives CASSPTSGSTGELFF.